What follows are 13 T cell receptor beta chains derived from one specimen sequenced in a study of blood T cell repertoires in COVID-19. Clones were sequenced by immunoSEQ multiplex PCR, and TCRdb holds only the in-frame ones, with some missing. The table shows about 160,000 clones, with more than 60% occurring only once. Sequencing input: peripheral blood. Source of these receptors: a man in his 70s with acute or convalescent COVID-19.

V gene TRBV29-1 combines with J gene TRBJ2-1; 11 bases line up with TRBD2. Germline trimming cut 6 bases from V and 6 bases from J; bases unmatched to any gene: 10. Germline CDR1 and CDR2: SQVTM and ANQGSEA. The CDR3 runs to 15 residues. CDR3 protein: CSVGTGTSGSNEQFF. Written as DNA, the CDR3 is TGCAGCGTAGGTACTGGGACTAGCGGAAGCAATGAGCAGTTCTTC.

This rearrangement joins TRBV5-1 to TRBJ1-1, with 10 bases aligning to TRBD1. Germline assignment: CDR1 SGHRS and CDR2 YFSETQ. V shed 7 bases and J 3 bases; nucleotides not matched to a gene: 3. The CDR3 spans 13 residues. The CDR3 loop is CASRQGADTEAFF. CDR3 nucleotides: TGCGCCAGCCGACAGGGGGCGGACACTGAAGCTTTCTTT.

The chain has TRBV2 and TRBJ2-5; D is ambiguous. This CDR3 is built from 11 residues. CDR1 is SNHLY, CDR2 FYNNEI, per germline. V lost 6 bases to trimming and J lost 3 bases, with 5 bases between them. The CDR3 loop is CASRTEETQYF. The CDR3 coding sequence is TGTGCCAGCAGGACTGAAGAGACCCAGTACTTC.

V is TRBV27 and J is TRBJ2-7, with 9 bases fitting TRBD2. CDR3 length: 15 residues. Germline lookup yields CDR1 MNHEY and CDR2 SMNVEV (reference sequence). Germline trimming cut 5 bases from V and 4 bases from J; bases unmatched to any gene: 9. CDR3 in DNA: TGTGCCAGCAGTCGACCTAGCGGGGCGGATTACGAGCAGTACTTC. Translated, it gives CASSRPSGADYEQYF.

This chain joins TRBV19 and TRBJ2-2; possibly TRBD2 for D (6 bases). Germline V gives CDR1 LNHDA, CDR2 SQIVND (reference sequence). The V gene lost 10 bases and the J gene lost 4 bases, with 16 bases spanning the gap. The CDR3 is 14 amino acids. CDR3 sequence: CAIGGSGFTGELFF. CDR3 DNA sequence: TGTGCCATTGGGGGGAGCGGGTTCACCGGGGAGCTGTTTTTT.

The rearrangement uses TRBV18 and TRBJ2-3, with D possibly matching TRBD2 (7 bases). From germline, CDR1 is KGHSH and CDR2 LQKENI. V dropped 1 base and J dropped 2 bases, with 13 bases sitting between them. This CDR3 is 16 amino acids long. In nucleotides, the CDR3 is TGTGCCAGCTCACCACTCCCGGGGGGCCTCACAGATACGCAGTATTTT. This translates into CASSPLPGGLTDTQYF.

This chain joins TRBV6-5 and TRBJ2-1; TRBD1 matches at 10 bases. This CDR3 is built from 15 residues. Germline lookup yields CDR1 MNHEY and CDR2 SVGAGI. The ends lost 6 bases at V and 7 bases at J; junction bases unmatched: 9. CDR3 loop: CASRRQGARQNEQFF. The CDR3 DNA reads TGTGCCAGCAGACGACAGGGGGCCAGGCAGAATGAGCAGTTCTTC.

This rearrangement joins TRBV30 to TRBJ1-2, with D perhaps TRBD1 (5 bases). The CDR3 consists of 13 residues. Germline CDR1 is GTSNPN and CDR2 is SVGIG (reference sequence). V lost 4 bases and J lost 9, with 18 bases in between. The CDR3 is CAWNMIGGSRYTF. For the CDR3, the DNA is TGTGCCTGGAATATGATCGGGGGAAGTCGCTACACCTTC.

CDR3 in DNA: TGTGCCAGCAGTGAAGGGGAGGGGAGGGGTGAAAAACTGTTTTTT. Its protein product is CASSEGEGRGEKLFF. The rearrangement joins TRBV2 to TRBJ1-4, with D possibly being TRBD1 (5 bases). This CDR3 contains 15 residues. Germline V lookup: CDR1 SNHLY, CDR2 FYNNEI. Trimming stripped 1 base from V and 7 bases from J, with 13 bases between.

The chain couples TRBV11-3 to TRBJ2-7; 7 bases map to TRBD1. CDR3 length: 17 residues. CDR1 is SGHNT and CDR2 is YENEEA in the germline V gene. The junction had 13 bases not matched to a gene; V was cut back by 5 bases and J by 0 bases. The CDR3 DNA reads TGTGCCAGCAGCCCAACTCACGGGACAGATTTCTCCTACGAGCAGTACTTC. This gives the protein CASSPTHGTDFSYEQYF.

CDR3 in DNA: TGCAGTGCTAGTGCTCTTAGCTCCTACAATGAGCAGTTCTTC. The encoded protein is CSASALSSYNEQFF. The V call is TRBV20-1, the J call TRBJ2-1; D remains ambiguous. Trimming pared 3 bases from V and 0 bases from J, leaving 9 bases between. The CDR3 sequence is 14 residues long. Germline lookup yields CDR1 DFQATT and CDR2 SNEGSKA (reference sequence).

V is TRBV15 and J is TRBJ1-6; no clear D gene. V was shortened by 0 bases and J by 9 bases, with 6 bases between the two germline ends. Germline loops: CDR1 LNHNV, CDR2 YYDKDF (reference sequence). The CDR3 spans 13 residues. CDR3 DNA sequence: TGTGCCACCAGCAGAGATCCCAGTTCACCCCTCCACTTT. This encodes CATSRDPSSPLHF.

This chain links TRBV5-1 with TRBJ2-1; possibly TRBD2 for D (6 bases). Germline V gives CDR1 SGHRS, CDR2 YFSETQ. The CDR3 sequence is 14 residues long. Trimming took 4 bases from V and 2 from J, leaving 10 bases between them. The CDR3 bases are TGCGCCAGCAGCAGACTAGAAACCTACAATGAGCAGTTCTTC. This sequence encodes CASSRLETYNEQFF.